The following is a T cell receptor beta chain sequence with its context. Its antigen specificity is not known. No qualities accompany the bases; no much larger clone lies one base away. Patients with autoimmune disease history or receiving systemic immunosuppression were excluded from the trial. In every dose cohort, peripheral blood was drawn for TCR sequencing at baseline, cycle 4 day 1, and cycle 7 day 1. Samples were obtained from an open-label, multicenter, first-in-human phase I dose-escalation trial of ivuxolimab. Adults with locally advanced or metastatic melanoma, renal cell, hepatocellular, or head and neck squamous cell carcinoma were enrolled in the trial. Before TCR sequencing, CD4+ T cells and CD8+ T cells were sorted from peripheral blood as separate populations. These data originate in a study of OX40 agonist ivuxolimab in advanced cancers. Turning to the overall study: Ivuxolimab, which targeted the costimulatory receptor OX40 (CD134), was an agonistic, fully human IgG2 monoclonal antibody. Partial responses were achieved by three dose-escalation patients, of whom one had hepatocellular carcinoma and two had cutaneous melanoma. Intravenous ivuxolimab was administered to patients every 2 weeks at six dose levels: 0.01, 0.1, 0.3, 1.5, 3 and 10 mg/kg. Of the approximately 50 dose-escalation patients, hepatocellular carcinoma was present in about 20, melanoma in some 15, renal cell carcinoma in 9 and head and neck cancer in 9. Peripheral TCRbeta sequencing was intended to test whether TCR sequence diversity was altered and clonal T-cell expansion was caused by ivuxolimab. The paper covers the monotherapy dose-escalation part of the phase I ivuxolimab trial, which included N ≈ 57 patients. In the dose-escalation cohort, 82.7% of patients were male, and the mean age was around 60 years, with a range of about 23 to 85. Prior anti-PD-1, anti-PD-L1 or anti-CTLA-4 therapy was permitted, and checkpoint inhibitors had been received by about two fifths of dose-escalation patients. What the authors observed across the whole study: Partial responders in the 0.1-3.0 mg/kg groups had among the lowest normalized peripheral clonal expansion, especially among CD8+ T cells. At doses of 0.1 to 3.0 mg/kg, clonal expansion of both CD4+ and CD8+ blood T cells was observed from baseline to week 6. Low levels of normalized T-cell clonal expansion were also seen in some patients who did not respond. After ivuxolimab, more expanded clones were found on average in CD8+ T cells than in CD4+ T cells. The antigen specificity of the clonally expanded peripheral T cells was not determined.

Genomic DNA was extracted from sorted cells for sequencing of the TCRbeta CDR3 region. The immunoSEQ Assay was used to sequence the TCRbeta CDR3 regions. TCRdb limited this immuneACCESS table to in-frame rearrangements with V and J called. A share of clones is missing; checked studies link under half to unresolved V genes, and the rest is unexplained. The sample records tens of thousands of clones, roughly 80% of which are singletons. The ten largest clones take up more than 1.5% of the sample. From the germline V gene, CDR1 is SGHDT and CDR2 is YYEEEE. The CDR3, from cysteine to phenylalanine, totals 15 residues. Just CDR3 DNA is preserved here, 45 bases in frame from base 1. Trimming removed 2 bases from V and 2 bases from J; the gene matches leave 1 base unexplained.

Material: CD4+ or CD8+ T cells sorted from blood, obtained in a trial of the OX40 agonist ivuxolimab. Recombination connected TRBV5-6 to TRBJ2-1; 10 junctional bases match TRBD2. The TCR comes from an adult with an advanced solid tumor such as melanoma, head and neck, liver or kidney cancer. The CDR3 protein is CASSFGLAAYNEQFF. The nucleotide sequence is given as TGTGCCAGCAGCTTTGGACTAGCGGCCTACAATGAGCAGTTCTTC.